Below, one TCR beta chain is given with its context. The sample originates from a study of T cell clones after liver transplantation. Looking at the study overall: Three of eight recipients were HCV-positive; others had non-autoimmune, non-viral indications.

Measured with immunoSEQ multiplex PCR; TCRdb has only the in-frame clones, and not every one. The sample carries around 19,000 clones, over 75% recorded once. Trimming took 0 bases from V and 0 from J, leaving 10 bases between them. The CDR3 has 15 amino acids. Per the germline V gene, CDR1 is SGDLS and CDR2 is YYNGEE. The chain uses TRBV9 and TRBJ2-7; possibly TRBD2 for D (5 bases). The clonotype comes from a human donor who received a liver transplant. The material was CD8+ T cells from blood, obtained before liver transplant. CDR3 nucleotides: TGTGCCAGCAGCGTAGCAGCGGTTAGCTCCTACGAGCAGTACTTC. Its translation: CASSVAAVSSYEQYF.